This T cell receptor beta chain emerged from a study of blood T cell repertoires in COVID-19. Study context: T cells, B-cell-depleted T cells, or PBMCs supplied cDNA or gDNA.

Assay: immunoSEQ multiplex PCR; the TCRdb copy retains only in-frame clones and omits some. The sample has about 130,000 clones; about 83% are singletons. The junction had 7 bases not matched to a gene; V was cut back by 5 bases and J by 2 bases. The CDR3 is made up of 17 amino acids. Germline V CDR1 and CDR2: LGHNT, FRNRAP. The receptor was isolated from a human donor in a cohort sampled during active COVID-19. The chain combines TRBV12-5 with TRBJ2-2; 11 bases are a match to TRBD2. The sample taken for sequencing was peripheral blood. CDR3 amino acids: CASGPSGLAVNTGELFF. The CDR3 nucleotides read TGTGCTAGTGGTCCCTCGGGACTAGCGGTTAACACCGGGGAGCTGTTTTTT.